These 11 T cell receptor beta chains originate from one sample sequenced in a study of regulatory T cells in long-lasting Graves disease. Time point indicated: persistent/refractory GD, antithyroid drugs over 5 years with positive TRAb. PBMCs were the source of the RNA used for TCR sequencing. With iRepertoire HTBI primers and Arm-PCR of CDR3 regions, TCR beta libraries were built. TCRdb recomputed calls from the multiplex PCR reads with MiXCR, one row per CDR3 protein. The data show under 350,000 distinct CDR3 sequences, 20% to 25% seen once. This material consisted of peripheral blood mononuclear cells (PBMCs), taken when the disease was refractory, from a patient treated with antithyroid drugs. These receptors were collected from a female donor with Graves disease.

The table lists this clonotype with a count of one. The V and J genes are TRBV5-1 and TRBJ2-5; a weak D match, TRBD2 (5 bases). This CDR3 comprises 14 residues. CDR1 and CDR2 (germline): SGHRS, YFSETQ. Trimming took off 4 bases at V and 5 bases at J, with 15 bases between the two ends. The CDR3 DNA follows: TGCGCCAGCAGCCAAGACGGGGTTTGGGAGACCCAGTACTTC. Protein product: CASSQDGVWETQYF.

This chain uses TRBV20-1 with TRBJ2-2, with 8 positions matching TRBD2. The CDR3 has 15 residues. The V gene's germline CDR1 is DFQATT and CDR2 SNEGSKA (reference sequence). V dropped 2 bases and J dropped 5; count of bases not matched to a gene: 7. CDR3 amino acids: CSARISGRLTGELFF. DNA of the CDR3: TGCAGTGCTAGAATCAGCGGGAGATTAACCGGGGAGCTGTTTTTT.

This clonotype appeared a single time. The gene calls are TRBV6-2 or TRBV6-3 and TRBJ2-7; D is possibly TRBD1 (6 bases). Germline V gene sequence: CDR1 MNHEY, CDR2 SVGEGT. Trimming cost V 6 bases and J 3 bases, with 18 bases left between them. The CDR3 covers 15 residues. CDR3 coding DNA: TGTGCCAGCAGAGGGGACACCGAAAGAAGCTACGAGCAGTACTTC. Its translation is CASRGDTERSYEQYF.

This rearrangement joins TRBV5-6 to TRBJ2-2, with no clear D. The CDR3 is 13 residues long. The V gene's germline CDR1 is SGHDT and CDR2 YYEEEE. Trimming took off 2 bases at V and 8 bases at J, with 10 bases between the two ends. This CDR3 reads CASSFPRSGELFF. CDR3 sequence (DNA): TGTGCCAGCAGCTTCCCTCGGTCGGGGGAGCTGTTTTTT. The full variable domain, with the rest looked up from reference TRBV5-6 and TRBJ2-2, is DAGVTQSPTHLIKTRGQQVTLRCSPKSGHDTVSWYQQALGQGPQFIFQYYEEEERQRGNFPDRFSGHQFPNYSSELNVNALLLGDSALYLCASSFPRSGELFFGEGSRLTVL.

The rearrangement uses TRBV12-3 or TRBV12-4 and TRBJ2-3; D might be TRBD2 (5 bases). V lost 4 bases, J lost 0 bases, and 17 bases lay in between. This CDR3 is built from 17 residues. CDR3 residues: CASSWPADLLSTDTQYF. The CDR3 region has the DNA TGTGCCAGCAGTTGGCCGGCGGACTTACTTAGCACAGATACGCAGTATTTT.

This clonotype has just one count. The chain carries TRBV5-8 and TRBJ2-1; TRBD2 aligns across 13 bases. The CDR3 loop spans 15 amino acids. Germline V gene sequence: CDR1 SGHTS, CDR2 YDEGEE. V shed 7 bases and J 9 bases; nucleotides not matched to a gene: 10. CDR3 amino acids: CASHGLAGVRREQFF. CDR3 nucleotides: TGTGCCAGCCACGGACTAGCGGGAGTAAGGCGTGAGCAGTTCTTC.

On this clonotype: A much larger clone lies one base from this, so it may be a read error. The chain links TRBV7-9 to TRBJ1-2, with no clear D. From germline, CDR1 is SEHNR and CDR2 FQNEAQ (reference sequence). Deletions cut 1 base from V and 6 bases from J, with 18 bases between. This CDR3 is 16 amino acids long. The CDR3 is CASSLVAWKLADGYTF. The CDR3 nucleotides read TGTGCCAGCAGCTTAGTTGCATGGAAGTTAGCGGATGGCTACACCTTC.

The chain links TRBV4-1 to TRBJ1-2; the D is unclear. Trimming cost V 4 bases and J 5 bases, with 14 bases left between them. Germline V gives CDR1 MGHRA, CDR2 YSYEKL. The CDR3 has 14 residues. The CDR3, as DNA: TGCGCCAGCAGCCCTCCCTTGGGTTGGTATGGCTACACCTTC. Its protein is CASSPPLGWYGYTF.

This clonotype was detected a few times. The V call is TRBV2, the J call TRBJ2-7; D is undetermined. This CDR3 region has 12 residues. V was trimmed by 11 bases and J by 3 bases, leaving 14 bases between them. Germline V gene data show CDR1 as SNHLY and CDR2 as FYNNEI. CDR3 sequence reads: CAGRTGFYEQYF. In DNA, the CDR3 is TGTGCCGGGCGGACCGGATTCTACGAGCAGTACTTC.

This clonotype has at least ten counts. J is TRBJ1-5 and V is TRBV7-2, with D perhaps matching TRBD1 (5 bases). The CDR3 loop spans 17 amino acids. V was pared by 1 base and J by 0 bases, with 13 bases between. Germline CDR1 is SGHTA and CDR2 is FQGNSA. The CDR3 region has the DNA TGTGCCAGCAGCTTAGGACGGACACCGGTTAGCAATCAGCCCCAGCATTTT. Its translation is CASSLGRTPVSNQPQHF.

The chain joins TRBV7-2 to TRBJ2-3; D may match TRBD1 or TRBD2 (6 bases each). Trimming left V 5 bases short and J 5 bases short, with 14 bases between. The CDR3 is 14 amino acids. CDR1 and CDR2 (germline): SGHTA, FQGNSA. The CDR3 region is CASSPPGAEDTQYF. CDR3 nucleotides: TGTGCCAGCAGCCCCCCGGGGGCGGAAGATACGCAGTATTTT.